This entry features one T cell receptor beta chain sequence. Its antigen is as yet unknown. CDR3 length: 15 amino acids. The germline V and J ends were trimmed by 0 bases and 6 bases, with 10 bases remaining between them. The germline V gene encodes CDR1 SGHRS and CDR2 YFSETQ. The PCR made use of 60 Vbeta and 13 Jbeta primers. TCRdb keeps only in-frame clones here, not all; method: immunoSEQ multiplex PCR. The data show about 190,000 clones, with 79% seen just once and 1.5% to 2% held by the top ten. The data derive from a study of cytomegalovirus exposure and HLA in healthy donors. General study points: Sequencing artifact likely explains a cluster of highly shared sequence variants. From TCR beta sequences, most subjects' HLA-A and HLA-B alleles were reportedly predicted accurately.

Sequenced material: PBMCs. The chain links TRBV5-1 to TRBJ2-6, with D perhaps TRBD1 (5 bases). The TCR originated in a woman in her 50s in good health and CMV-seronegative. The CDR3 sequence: CASSLAEGVANVLTF. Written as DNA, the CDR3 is TGCGCCAGCAGCTTGGCCGAAGGGGTGGCCAACGTCCTGACTTTC.